This T cell receptor (beta chain) was recorded in a study of cytomegalovirus exposure and HLA in healthy donors. Use of 60 Vbeta and 13 Jbeta primers characterized the PCR. Per the study methods: Later work found around 72 million unique TCR beta chains, with 9.5 million to 12 million shared. TCRdb's table, derived via immunoSEQ multiplex PCR, lists solely in-frame clones and lacks some. The V and J calls and the clone size are those of that table, but D and trimming were determined from the DNA. The table shows about 110,000 clones, with 70% occurring only once. This clone has only a few counts. The receptor was derived from a young man in good health and CMV-seropositive. Sequenced: PBMCs.

The CDR3 protein is CAISLDSSEKLFF. The CDR3, as DNA: TGTGCCATCAGTTTGGACAGCTCGGAAAAACTGTTTTTT. This chain connects TRBV10-3 to TRBJ1-4, with a weak D call TRBD1 (6 bases). Per the germline V gene, CDR1 is ENHRY and CDR2 is SYGVKD. This CDR3 contains 13 residues. Trimming left V 5 bases short and J 8 bases short, with 12 bases between.